Listed here are 11 T cell receptor beta chains from one sample, sequenced in a study of T cell changes during pregnancy in multiple sclerosis. Sequencing used immunoSEQ multiplex PCR; TCRdb keeps in-frame clones, though not all of them. This sample has about 50,000 clones, with around 92% found just once. Material: CD4+ T cells from peripheral blood mononuclear cells, obtained after pregnancy. The source is a female donor with multiple sclerosis, enrolled in a pregnancy study.

This chain links TRBV19 with TRBJ1-2; 7 nucleotides align to TRBD1. Losses at the gene ends were 5 bases for V and 2 bases for J; bases not matched to a gene: 2. The CDR3 is 13 residues long. The germline CDR1 and CDR2 sequences are LNHDA and SQIVND (reference sequence). CDR3 protein: CASSLDRNYGYTF. In nucleotides, the CDR3 is TGTGCCAGTAGTCTGGACAGGAACTATGGCTACACCTTC.

This sequence joins TRBV5-1 and TRBJ2-2, with D possibly TRBD2 on 6 matching bases. This CDR3 is 15 amino acids long. Trimming took off 7 bases at V and 4 bases at J, with 17 bases between the two ends. CDR1 is SGHRS, CDR2 YFSETQ, per germline. CDR3 sequence reads: CASGESGFLTGELFF. CDR3 DNA sequence: TGCGCCAGCGGAGAAAGCGGGTTCCTCACCGGGGAGCTGTTTTTT.

The rearrangement uses TRBV15 and TRBJ2-3; 8 nucleotides line up with TRBD2. Germline CDR1 and CDR2: LNHNV and YYDKDF (reference sequence). Trimming at V came to 0 bases and at J to 5 bases, leaving 13 bases not matched to a gene. CDR3 length: 18 amino acids. The CDR3 DNA follows: TGTGCCACCAGCAGAGATGGGAGTAGCGGGACGGTGAAAGATACGCAGTATTTT. Protein: CATSRDGSSGTVKDTQYF.

The CDR3 spells CASSRHAGDVYTQYF. CDR3 DNA sequence: TGTGCCAGCAGCCGTCATGCGGGAGATGTGTATACGCAGTATTTT. This chain uses TRBV5-4 with TRBJ2-3, with 7 bases that match TRBD2. This CDR3 has 15 residues. Germline V CDR1 and CDR2: SGHNT, YYREEE (reference sequence). V shed 4 bases and J 7 bases; nucleotides not matched to a gene: 12.

CDR3 residues: CASSRVSGRENEQFF. In DNA form, the CDR3 reads TGTGCCAGCAGCAGGGTGAGCGGGAGGGAAAATGAGCAGTTCTTC. The rearrangement links TRBV21-1 to TRBJ2-1; the D segment call TRBD2 is taken from the table without a DNA check. TRBV21-1 is flagged as a pseudogene. The CDR3 is made up of 15 amino acids.

For the CDR3, the DNA is TGTGCCAGCAGCTACGGACACTCGAACACTGAAGCTTTCTTT. It yields the protein CASSYGHSNTEAFF. The chain combines TRBV11-2 with TRBJ1-1, with a possible D match to TRBD1 (5 bases). The V end lost 4 bases, the J end lost 1 base, and 10 bases lay between the germline ends. The CDR3 is made up of 14 amino acids. Germline lookup yields CDR1 SGHAT and CDR2 FQNNGV.

The rearrangement uses TRBV27 and TRBJ2-1; TRBD1 matches at 10 bases. V gave up 3 bases and J gave up 10 bases; unmatched junction bases: 12. CDR1 and CDR2 from the germline V gene are MNHEY and SMNVEV (reference sequence). CDR3 size: 16 residues. Here the CDR3 reads CASSLIRGQGQGEQFF. The CDR3, as DNA: TGTGCCAGCAGTTTGATTCGGGGACAGGGGCAGGGAGAGCAGTTCTTC.

The gene calls are TRBV28 and TRBJ2-7; D is possibly TRBD2 (5 bases). The germline V gene has CDR1 MDHEN and CDR2 SYDVKM. Trimming left V 2 bases short and J 5 bases short, with 7 bases between. The CDR3 is made up of 12 amino acids. The CDR3 spells CASSLRGNEQYF. CDR3 sequence (DNA): TGTGCCAGCAGTTTAAGAGGGAACGAGCAGTACTTC.

V gene TRBV10-3 combines with J gene TRBJ2-2; no definite D call. This CDR3 is built from 14 residues. Deletions cut 2 bases from V and 7 bases from J, with 11 bases between. Germline-derived CDR1 and CDR2 are ENHRY and SYGVKD. The CDR3 nucleotides are TGTGCCATCAGTGAGCGAAGCTCGAGCGGGGAGCTGTTTTTT. Translated: CAISERSSSGELFF.

V usage is TRBV5-4 and J usage is TRBJ2-5, with 10 nucleotides matching TRBD1. Germline V gives CDR1 SGHNT, CDR2 YYREEE (reference sequence). V lost 0 bases to trimming and J lost 5 bases; unmatched junction nucleotides: 4. The CDR3 runs 15 residues. The CDR3 region has the DNA TGTGCCAGCAGCTTGGGACAGGGGGCTCGGGAGACCCAGTACTTC. Residues: CASSLGQGARETQYF.

This sequence joins TRBV5-1 and TRBJ2-1; TRBD2 matches at 10 bases. V dropped 5 bases and J dropped 5; count of bases not matched to a gene: 7. The germline CDR1 and CDR2 sequences are SGHRS and YFSETQ. CDR3 length equals 15 residues. The CDR3 spells CASRETSGKHNEQFF. CDR3 DNA sequence: TGCGCCAGCAGGGAAACTAGCGGGAAGCACAATGAGCAGTTCTTC. Drawing the rest from reference TRBV5-1 and TRBJ2-1, the complete variable domain is KAGVTQTPRYLIKTRGQQVTLSCSPISGHRSVSWYQQTPGQGLQFLFEYFSETQRNKGNFPGRFSGRQFSNSRSEMNVSTLELGDSALYLCASRETSGKHNEQFFGPGTRLTVL.